This T cell receptor beta chain was obtained from a study of T cell responses to AZD1222 COVID-19 vaccine. Some clones are missing from TCRdb's copy, which holds only in-frame ones; the method was immunoSEQ multiplex PCR. The data hold roughly 110,000 clones, with 70% to 90% observed a single time. Pooled together were second doses at about 4 or about 12 weeks. Findings and limits, study-wide: There were mostly white British donors and more females than males, and clonal diversity was possibly underestimated. Elevations in Spike-specific TCR breadth and depth followed administration of two AZD1222 doses.

In the case of this clone: What it recognizes is unknown.

Trimming removed 3 bases from V and 0 bases from J, with 12 bases in between. In germline, CDR1 is SGHVS, CDR2 FQNEAQ. This CDR3 contains 15 residues. The sequencing here drew on peripheral blood, taken 28 days after the second AZD1222 dose. The receptor was isolated from an adult who received the AZD1222 COVID-19 vaccine. This rearrangement joins TRBV7-8 to TRBJ2-7, with D possibly matching TRBD1 (6 bases). The CDR3 coding sequence is TGTGCCAGCAGCTTTAGGGGGTTGGACTCCTACGAGCAGTACTTC. Protein: CASSFRGLDSYEQYF.